Here is one TCR beta chain with its context. The sample belongs to a study of blood T cell repertoires in COVID-19. For the study at large: There were acute and convalescent COVID-19 samples, and they came from the United States, Italy and Spain. T cells, B-cell-depleted T cells, or PBMCs supplied cDNA or gDNA.

Original analysis: Reference gene primer amplification gave nucleated cell count estimates. Data came from immunoSEQ multiplex PCR; TCRdb stores just in-frame clones and leaves some out. V and J calls and clone size come straight from that table; D and trimming were deduced from the DNA. The sample holds 83,000 or so clones; roughly 82% are singletons and the top ten take roughly 22%. Germline V gene lookup returns CDR1 SNHLY and CDR2 FYNNEI. Trimming at V came to 6 bases and at J to 2 bases, leaving 4 bases not matched to a gene. CDR3 length: 15 amino acids. The chain employs TRBV2 and TRBJ1-5; the match to TRBD1 covers 10 bases. Sequenced material: peripheral blood. This TCR came from a human donor in a cohort sampled during active COVID-19. DNA of the CDR3: TGTGCCAGCAGGGACAGGGGGTTTCGCAATCAGCCCCAGCATTTT. Translation gives CASRDRGFRNQPQHF.